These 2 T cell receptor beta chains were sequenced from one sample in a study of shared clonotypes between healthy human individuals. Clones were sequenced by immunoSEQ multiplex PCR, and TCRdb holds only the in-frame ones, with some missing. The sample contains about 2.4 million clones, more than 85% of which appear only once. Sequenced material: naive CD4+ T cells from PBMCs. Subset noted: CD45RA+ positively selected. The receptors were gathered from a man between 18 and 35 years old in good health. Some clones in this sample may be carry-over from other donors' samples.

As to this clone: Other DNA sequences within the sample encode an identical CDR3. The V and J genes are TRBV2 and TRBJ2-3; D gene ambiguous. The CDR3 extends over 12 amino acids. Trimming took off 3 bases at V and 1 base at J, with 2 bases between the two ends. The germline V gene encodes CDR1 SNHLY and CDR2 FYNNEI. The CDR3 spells CASSEGTDTQYF. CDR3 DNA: TGTGCCAGCAGTGAGGGCACAGATACGCAGTATTTT.

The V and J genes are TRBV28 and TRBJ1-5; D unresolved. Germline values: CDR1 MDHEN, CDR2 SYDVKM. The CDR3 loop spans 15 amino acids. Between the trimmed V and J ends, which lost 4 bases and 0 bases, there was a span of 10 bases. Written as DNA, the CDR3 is TGTGCCAGCAGTTCTCAGCCGGTTAGCAATCAGCCCCAGCATTTT. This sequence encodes CASSSQPVSNQPQHF.